The source of this TCR beta chain is a study of control samples from healthy donors and cancer patients. Trimming left V 10 bases short and J 5 bases short, with 17 bases between. The CDR3 extends over 13 amino acids. Produced via immunoSEQ multiplex PCR; TCRdb's table is partial and in-frame only. The table records fewer than 300,000 clones, roughly 87% of them present only once. The material sequenced was PBMCs. The sequence came from a woman aged 55-69 years with lung cancer. The chain carries TRBV12-3 or TRBV12-4 and TRBJ1-1, with D tentatively TRBD1 (6 bases). The CDR3 DNA is TGTGCCACCCAGGGGTCCCCGGGGACTGAAGCTTTCTTT. Amino acid sequence: CATQGSPGTEAFF.